This T cell receptor (beta chain) was recovered during a study of response to subunit inactivated influenza vaccine. General study findings and limits: Each seasonal influenza vaccination recruits few new T cells, the authors suggested.

V lost 1 base to trimming and J lost 8 bases, with 6 bases between them. The CDR3 length is 13 residues. CDR1 SEHNR and CDR2 FQNEAQ come from the germline V gene (reference sequence). On this clonotype itself: Its antigen is not known.

TCRdb re-analysed the RT-PCR reads in MiXCR, keeping a single row per CDR3 protein. The table records roughly 570,000 distinct CDR3 sequences, 10% to 15% of them present only once. Specimen: PBMCs from blood, collected more than 35 days after vaccination. The receptor's source is a man aged 45-60 years who received an inactivated influenza vaccine. The chain couples TRBV7-9 to TRBJ1-6; D is unclear. CDR3 nucleotides: TGTGCCAGCAGCTTAGGGGCGCATTCACCCCTCCACTTT. Translated, it gives CASSLGAHSPLHF. The complete variable domain, with remaining parts taken from reference TRBV7-9 and TRBJ1-6, reads DTGVSQNPRHKITKRGQNVTFRCDPISEHNRLYWYRQTLGQGPEFLTYFQNEAQLEKSRLLSDRFSAERPKGSFSTLEIQRTEQGDSAMYLCASSLGAHSPLHFGNGTRLTVT.